A single sample is the source of the 17 T cell receptor beta chains below, sequenced in a study of response to subunit inactivated influenza vaccine. One entry per CDR3 protein, called by TCRdb with MiXCR from the RT-PCR reads. The sample yields 550,000 to 600,000 distinct CDR3 sequences, 12% seen once. The sequences come from PBMCs from blood, collected on the day of vaccination. These receptors were obtained from a man in his fifties or sixties who received an inactivated influenza vaccine.

This clonotype was seen more than once but under ten times. CDR3 coding DNA: TGTGCCAGCAGTTTAGGGAAACTCTCTGGGGCCAACGTCCTGACTTTC. It yields the protein CASSLGKLSGANVLTF. The V gene is TRBV12-3 or TRBV12-4, the J gene TRBJ2-6; D is undetermined. The germline V and J ends were trimmed by 1 base and 0 bases, with 7 bases remaining between them. The length of the CDR3 is 16 residues.

The chain links TRBV11-3 to TRBJ2-5, with D perhaps TRBD1 (8 bases). The CDR3 is 18 amino acids. Germline lookup yields CDR1 SGHNT and CDR2 YENEEA. V gave up 2 bases and J gave up 2 bases, with 21 bases separating them. The CDR3 nucleotides are TGTGCCAGCAGCTTACCTCCCAGGGGGCAGGGGGGGCAAGAGACCCAGTACTTC. Protein: CASSLPPRGQGGQETQYF.

The J gene is TRBJ2-3, the V gene TRBV12-3 or TRBV12-4; D is undetermined. Trimming took off 3 bases at V and 3 bases at J, with 13 bases between the two ends. CDR3 length: 15 amino acids. This chain's CDR3 is CASSFLAKGTDTQYF. The CDR3 DNA is TGTGCCAGCAGTTTCCTCGCCAAGGGAACAGATACGCAGTATTTT.

This clonotype was recorded at least ten times. V gene TRBV16 combines with J gene TRBJ2-2, with D maybe TRBD1 (6 bases). The ends were cut back, 7 bases at V and 4 bases at J, with 13 bases in the middle. CDR1 and CDR2 (germline): KGHSY, FQNENV. The CDR3 is 14 amino acids. The CDR3 sequence: CASTPTGTTGELFF. CDR3 sequence (DNA): TGTGCCAGCACGCCCACAGGGACCACCGGGGAGCTGTTTTTT. Together with reference TRBV16 and TRBJ2-2, the CDR3 gives the full variable domain: GEEVAQTPKHLVRGEGQKAKLYCAPIKGHSYVFWYQQVLKNEFKFLISFQNENVFDETGMPKERFSAKCLPNSPCSLEIQATKLEDSAVYFCASTPTGTTGELFFGEGSRLTVL.

This clonotype was seen only a few times. The rearrangement links TRBV7-9 to TRBJ2-7; 9 positions match TRBD2. Germline loops: CDR1 SEHNR, CDR2 FQNEAQ (reference sequence). V dropped 5 bases and J dropped 4; count of bases not matched to a gene: 12. The CDR3 totals 16 residues. In DNA form, the CDR3 reads TGTGCCAGCAGCCCGACTAGCGGATCTGGGAGGTACGAGCAGTACTTC. This encodes CASSPTSGSGRYEQYF.

This clonotype showed up just a few times. J is TRBJ1-1 and V is TRBV12-3 or TRBV12-4, with 10 bases fitting TRBD1. The CDR3 is 14 amino acids. V lost 6 bases and J lost 6; bases outside the gene matches: 7. The CDR3 loop is CASRRQGAFPEAFF. The CDR3, as DNA: TGTGCCAGCAGACGACAGGGGGCCTTTCCTGAAGCTTTCTTT.

The chain employs TRBV9 and TRBJ2-7; TRBD2 matches at 10 bases. V shed 0 bases and J 2 bases; nucleotides not matched to a gene: 8. CDR3 length: 17 amino acids. CDR1 and CDR2 from the germline V gene are SGDLS and YYNGEE. The DNA for the CDR3 is TGTGCCAGCAGCGTAGGGACTAGCGGCCGCTTCACCTACGAGCAGTACTTC. Translating gives CASSVGTSGRFTYEQYF. Complete variable domain (other parts from reference TRBV9 and TRBJ2-7): DSGVTQTPKHLITATGQRVTLRCSPRSGDLSVYWYQQSLDQGLQFLIQYYNGEERAKGNILERFSAQQFPDLHSELNLSSLELGDSALYFCASSVGTSGRFTYEQYFGPGTRLTVT.

This clonotype was seen only a few times. The CDR3 loop reads CASSQGSGAYNEQFF. The CDR3 DNA follows: TGCGCCAGCAGCCAAGGGTCGGGAGCTTACAATGAGCAGTTCTTC. The rearrangement joins TRBV4-3 to TRBJ2-1, with D possibly being TRBD2 (6 bases). Germline V gene sequence: CDR1 LGHNA, CDR2 YSLEER. This CDR3 has 15 residues. With 1 base removed from V and 4 bases from J, the gap between germline ends came to 11 bases.

With respect to this clonotype: Its ends do not fully match the called genes, so a read error is possible. The chain carries TRBV4-1 and TRBJ1-2, with D unresolved. Germline CDR1 MGHRA, CDR2 YSYEKL. The CDR3 is 16 amino acids. This CDR3 reads CASSQVPPLENYGYTF. CDR3 sequence (DNA): TGCGCGAGCAGCCAAGTCCCACCCCTCGAGAACTATGGCTACACCTTC.

This rearrangement joins TRBV5-5 to TRBJ2-7; 7 bases match TRBD1. The CDR3 has 14 amino acids. Per the germline V gene, CDR1 is SGHKS and CDR2 is YYEKEE (reference sequence). V dropped 4 bases and J dropped 7; count of bases not matched to a gene: 11. The CDR3 loop reads CASSLWTGTREQYF. For the CDR3, the DNA is TGTGCCAGCAGCCTATGGACAGGCACGAGAGAGCAGTACTTC.

This clonotype was seen a few times. This chain uses TRBV20-1 with TRBJ2-5; TRBD1 matches 10 bases. Germline V CDR1 and CDR2: DFQATT, SNEGSKA (reference sequence). V lost 6 bases to trimming and J lost 5 bases; unmatched junction nucleotides: 9. CDR3 length: 14 amino acids. The CDR3 sequence: CSAKTGGWRETQYF. The CDR3 DNA is TGCAGTGCGAAGACAGGGGGCTGGCGGGAGACCCAGTACTTC.

This clonotype was picked up a small number of times. The chain employs TRBV4-3 and TRBJ1-2, with D possibly matching TRBD1 (6 bases). V was pared by 4 bases and J by 2 bases, with 17 bases between. The CDR3 length is 16 residues. Germline V gives CDR1 LGHNA, CDR2 YSLEER. The CDR3 region is CASSPSEGGRNYGYTF. Here the CDR3 DNA reads TGCGCCAGCAGCCCAAGCGAGGGGGGGAGGAACTATGGCTACACCTTC.

The rearrangement links TRBV5-1 to TRBJ2-3; 11 bases align to TRBD2. The CDR3 totals 17 residues. CDR1 SGHRS and CDR2 YFSETQ come from the germline V gene. The V gene end was trimmed by 1 base and the J gene end by 2 bases; junction bases not matched to a gene: 6. CDR3 coding DNA: TGCGCCAGCAGCTTGTCGGGACTAGCGGATTTCACAGATACGCAGTATTTT. Its translation is CASSLSGLADFTDTQYF.

This rearrangement joins TRBV5-1 to TRBJ2-5; TRBD2 might be the D (6 bases). The CDR3 length is 16 residues. CDR1 is SGHRS and CDR2 is YFSETQ in the germline V gene. V shed 4 bases and J shed 3 bases, with 19 bases lying between them. The CDR3 reads CASSVSTWGEEETQYF. Here the CDR3 DNA reads TGCGCCAGCAGCGTATCGACGTGGGGGGAGGAAGAGACCCAGTACTTC.

The V call is TRBV5-5, the J call TRBJ2-1; D may be TRBD1 or TRBD2 (5 bases each). The CDR3 runs to 16 residues. V shed 0 bases and J shed 3 bases, with 13 bases lying between them. The germline gives CDR1 SGHKS, CDR2 YYEKEE (reference sequence). CDR3 DNA: TGTGCCAGCAGCTTGGAGACTGGGGGTCTCTACAATGAGCAGTTCTTC. The encoded protein is CASSLETGGLYNEQFF. The whole variable domain, remainder taken from reference TRBV5-5 and TRBJ2-1, is DAGVTQSPTHLIKTRGQQVTLRCSPISGHKSVSWYQQVLGQGPQFIFQYYEKEERGRGNFPDRFSARQFPNYSSELNVNALLLGDSALYLCASSLETGGLYNEQFFGPGTRLTVL.

This clonotype was seen repeatedly, ten times or more. The chain employs TRBV4-3 and TRBJ2-3; weak D call: TRBD2 (5 bases). V lost 0 bases to trimming and J lost 6 bases, with 13 bases between them. CDR3 length equals 15 residues. Germline V gene lookup returns CDR1 LGHNA and CDR2 YSLEER. The CDR3 reads CASSQDPTPGDTQYF. The CDR3 nucleotides read TGCGCCAGCAGCCAAGATCCCACGCCGGGGGATACGCAGTATTTT.

This clonotype was seen only a few times. CDR3 region: CASSLESRGIGGYTF. The CDR3 bases are TGCGCCAGCAGCTTGGAATCTAGGGGGATCGGCGGCTACACCTTC. The chain recombines TRBV5-1 with TRBJ1-2, with D possibly matching TRBD1 (6 bases). CDR1 and CDR2 (germline): SGHRS, YFSETQ. V lost 0 bases and J 8 bases, leaving 17 bases between the germline ends. The CDR3 is made up of 15 amino acids.